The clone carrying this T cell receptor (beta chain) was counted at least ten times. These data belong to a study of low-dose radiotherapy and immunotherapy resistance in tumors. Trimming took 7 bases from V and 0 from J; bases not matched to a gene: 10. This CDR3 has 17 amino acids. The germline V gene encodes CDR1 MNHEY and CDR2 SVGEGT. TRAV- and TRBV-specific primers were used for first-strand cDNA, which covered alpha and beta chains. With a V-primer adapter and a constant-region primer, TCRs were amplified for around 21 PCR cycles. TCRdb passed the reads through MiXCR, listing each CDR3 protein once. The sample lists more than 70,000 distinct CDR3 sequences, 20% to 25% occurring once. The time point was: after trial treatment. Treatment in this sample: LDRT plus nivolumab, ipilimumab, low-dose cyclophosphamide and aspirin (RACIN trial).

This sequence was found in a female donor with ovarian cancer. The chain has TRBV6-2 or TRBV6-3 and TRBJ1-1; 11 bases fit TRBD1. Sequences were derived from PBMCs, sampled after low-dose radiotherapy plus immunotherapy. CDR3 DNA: TGTGCCAGCACCCAGGGGACAGGGGGAGCCATGAACACTGAAGCTTTCTTT. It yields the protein CASTQGTGGAMNTEAFF.